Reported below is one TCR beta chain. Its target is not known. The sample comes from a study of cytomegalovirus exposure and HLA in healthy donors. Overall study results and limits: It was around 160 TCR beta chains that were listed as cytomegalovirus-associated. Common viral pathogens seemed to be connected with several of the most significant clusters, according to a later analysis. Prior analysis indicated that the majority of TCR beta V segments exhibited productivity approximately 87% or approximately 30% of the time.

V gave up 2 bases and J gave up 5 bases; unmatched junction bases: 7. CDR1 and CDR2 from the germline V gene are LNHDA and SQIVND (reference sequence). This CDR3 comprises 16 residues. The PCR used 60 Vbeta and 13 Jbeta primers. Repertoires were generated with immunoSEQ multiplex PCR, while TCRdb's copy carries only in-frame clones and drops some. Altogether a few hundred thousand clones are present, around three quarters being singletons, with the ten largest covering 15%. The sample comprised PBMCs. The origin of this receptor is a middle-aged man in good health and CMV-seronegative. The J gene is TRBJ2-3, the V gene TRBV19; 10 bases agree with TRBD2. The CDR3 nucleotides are TGTGCCAGTAGTATATGGCTAGCGGGAGATCAAGATACGCAGTATTTT. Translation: CASSIWLAGDQDTQYF.